The clone carrying this T cell receptor beta chain was detected ten times or more. Individual cDNA molecules were tagged with unique molecular identifiers. TCRdb reprocessed the 5' RACE reads with MiXCR, giving one entry per CDR3 protein. Among some 40,000 distinct CDR3 sequences listed, 3.5% to 4% were seen once. This sample was taken from a study of early T cells in non-severe SARS-CoV-2 infection. Germline V gives CDR1 SGHTA, CDR2 FQGNSA. Trimming took off 1 base at V and 8 bases at J, with 17 bases between the two ends. The CDR3 runs to 16 residues. The receptor comes from an adult who was a healthcare worker with PCR-confirmed SARS-CoV-2 infection or an uninfected control (not recorded which). The V and J genes are TRBV7-2 and TRBJ1-4; D is perhaps TRBD1 (5 bases). The sample consisted of whole blood. CDR3 region: CASSLEGGVLGEKLFF. The CDR3 DNA reads as TGTGCCAGCAGCTTAGAGGGAGGGGTGCTTGGGGAAAAACTGTTTTTT. Looking up the rest from reference TRBV7-2 and TRBJ1-4 gives the full variable domain: GAGVSQSPSNKVTEKGKDVELRCDPISGHTALYWYRQSLGQGLEFLIYFQGNSAPDKSGLPSDRFSAERTGGSVSTLTIQRTQQEDSAVYLCASSLEGGVLGEKLFFGSGTQLSVL.